The 16 T cell receptor beta chains in this list originate from one sample, sequenced in a study of blood T cell repertoires in COVID-19. Sequenced by immunoSEQ multiplex PCR; TCRdb stores in-frame clones only, minus some. The profile shows 70,000 to 90,000 clones, roughly 88% of them singletons. The specimen was peripheral blood. Receptors originate from a man aged 45-60 years with active COVID-19.

The chain uses TRBV30 and TRBJ2-7; D might be TRBD1 (5 bases). Trimming took 0 bases from V and 3 from J, leaving 9 bases between them. Germline-derived CDR1 and CDR2 are GTSNPN and SVGIG (reference sequence). CDR3 length: 13 amino acids. The CDR3 loop reads CAWSVGQGYEQYF. DNA for the CDR3: TGTGCCTGGAGTGTAGGACAAGGCTACGAGCAGTACTTC.

The chain recombines TRBV5-1 with TRBJ1-1, with D possibly matching TRBD1 (5 bases). V was pared by 0 bases and J by 6 bases, with 9 bases between. This CDR3 is 13 amino acids long. Germline assignment: CDR1 SGHRS and CDR2 YFSETQ. The CDR3 spells CASSLGGGAEAFF. CDR3 nucleotides: TGCGCCAGCAGCTTGGGTGGGGGGGCTGAAGCTTTCTTT.

The rearrangement uses TRBV6-5 and TRBJ2-7; D may be TRBD2 (6 bases). The CDR3 loop spans 16 amino acids. The V and J ends lost 0 bases and 3 bases respectively, with 15 bases between them. Germline values: CDR1 MNHEY, CDR2 SVGAGI. CDR3 amino acids: CASSYSRWGVGYEQYF. As DNA, the CDR3 is TGTGCCAGCAGTTACTCGAGATGGGGGGTGGGCTACGAGCAGTACTTC.

This rearrangement joins TRBV27 to TRBJ2-2; TRBD2 aligns across 15 bases. The J segment lost 0 bases and the V segment lost 5 bases, leaving 13 bases of the junction unmatched. This CDR3 has 21 residues. Germline CDR1 MNHEY, CDR2 SMNVEV (reference sequence). The CDR3 sequence is CASSPRGLAGGFLANTGELFF. CDR3 coding DNA: TGTGCCAGCAGTCCCAGGGGACTAGCGGGGGGATTCCTCGCGAACACCGGGGAGCTGTTTTTT.

The rearrangement uses TRBV7-2 and TRBJ2-4; tentatively, D is TRBD1 (6 bases). From germline, CDR1 is SGHTA and CDR2 FQGNSA. The CDR3 has 19 amino acids. V was trimmed by 6 bases and J by 1 base, leaving 25 bases between them. CDR3 in DNA: TGTGCCAGCAGTATATCTAGGACTCCGGGTAGGGGGGCCAAAAACATTCAGTACTTC. Amino acid sequence: CASSISRTPGRGAKNIQYF.

The rearrangement links TRBV5-6 to TRBJ2-1; no definite D call. Between the trimmed V and J ends, which lost 0 bases and 4 bases, there was a span of 5 bases. Germline values: CDR1 SGHDT, CDR2 YYEEEE. There are 13 residues in the CDR3. In DNA, the CDR3 is TGTGCCAGCAGCTTGGACAGATACAATGAGCAGTTCTTC. Its protein product is CASSLDRYNEQFF.

This clone is a singleton in its sample. The V and J genes are TRBV6-2 or TRBV6-3 and TRBJ2-1; D possibly corresponds to TRBD1 (5 bases). Trimming stripped 3 bases from V and 3 bases from J, with 9 bases between. The length of the CDR3 is 14 residues. CDR1 and CDR2 from the germline V gene are MNHEY and SVGEGT. The CDR3 region has the DNA TGTGCCAGCAGTTATACAGGCCGCTACAATGAGCAGTTCTTC. Protein: CASSYTGRYNEQFF.

The CDR3 DNA sequence: TGTGCCAGCAGCCAGGGTTCCCCCACAGATACGCAGTATTTT. Protein product: CASSQGSPTDTQYF. The chain combines TRBV2 with TRBJ2-3, with D maybe TRBD1 (5 bases). CDR1 is SNHLY and CDR2 is FYNNEI in the germline V gene. CDR3 size: 14 residues. Trimming took 6 bases from V and 2 from J, leaving 12 bases between them.

This chain joins TRBV14 and TRBJ1-2; 8 bases match TRBD1. The germline V gene has CDR1 SGHDN and CDR2 FVKESK. The CDR3 runs 14 residues. The junction had 12 bases not matched to a gene; V was cut back by 11 bases and J by 4 bases. Written as DNA, the CDR3 is TGTGCCTCTTTCCGGACAGGGACTCCCTATGGCTACACCTTC. Its protein product is CASFRTGTPYGYTF.

V usage is TRBV6-6 and J usage is TRBJ1-3; TRBD1 aligns across 8 bases. CDR3 length equals 15 residues. V shed 5 bases, J shed 2 bases, and the junction held 5 bases outside the gene matches. The germline gives CDR1 MNHNY, CDR2 SVGAGI (reference sequence). As DNA, the CDR3 is TGTGCCAGCAGTGTCGGGACAGGTCCTGGAAACACCATATATTTT. Translation: CASSVGTGPGNTIYF.

The chain combines TRBV5-1 with TRBJ2-1; the match to TRBD2 covers 14 bases. Germline loops: CDR1 SGHRS, CDR2 YFSETQ. After removal of 4 bases from V and 7 bases from J, the junction contained 4 bases not matched to a gene. The CDR3 has 15 residues. Written as DNA, the CDR3 is TGCGCCAGCAGCCCGACTAGCGGGGGGGGGAATGAGCAGTTCTTC. Residues: CASSPTSGGGNEQFF.

This clone was counted at least ten times. The rearrangement uses TRBV19 and TRBJ2-1; TRBD1 agrees at 9 bases. The CDR3 totals 18 residues. J lost 3 bases, V lost 6 bases, and 15 bases had no gene match. Germline CDR1 LNHDA, CDR2 SQIVND (reference sequence). The CDR3 DNA reads as TGTGCCAGTAGGCTGGGGACAGGGTCTGTCCCGATCTACAATGAGCAGTTCTTC. It translates to CASRLGTGSVPIYNEQFF.

In this sample, this clone turned up a few times. The chain combines TRBV5-4 with TRBJ1-5; D gene unclear. The CDR3 spans 12 residues. Trimming cost V 2 bases and J 6 bases, with 6 bases left between them. Germline V lookup: CDR1 SGHNT, CDR2 YYREEE (reference sequence). The CDR3 bases are TGTGCCAGCAGCTTCTCCGGTCAGCCCCAGCATTTT. As protein: CASSFSGQPQHF. Full variable domain (rest looked up from reference TRBV5-4 and TRBJ1-5): ETGVTQSPTHLIKTRGQQVTLRCSSQSGHNTVSWYQQALGQGPQFIFQYYREEENGRGNFPPRFSGLQFPNYSSELNVNALELDDSALYLCASSFSGQPQHFGDGTRLSIL.

CDR3 nucleotides: TGTGCCAGTAAATGGCTCTCTGGAAACACCATATATTTT. This translates into CASKWLSGNTIYF. The V gene is TRBV19, the J gene TRBJ1-3, with D unresolved. Trimming pared 7 bases from V and 0 bases from J, leaving 7 bases between. This CDR3 has 13 residues. Germline CDR1 reads LNHDA; CDR2 reads SQIVND (reference sequence).

This chain links TRBV19 with TRBJ2-1; 8 bases map to TRBD2. CDR1 is LNHDA, CDR2 SQIVND, per germline (reference sequence). There are 15 residues in the CDR3. The V and J ends lost 8 bases and 9 bases, in that order; junction bases with no gene match: 15. The CDR3 region has the DNA TGTGCCAGTTCCATTACTAGCGGAGGGAAGGGTGAGCAGTTCTTC. Translated, it gives CASSITSGGKGEQFF.

This clone was seen more than once but under ten times. The chain combines TRBV4-2 with TRBJ2-2, with D perhaps TRBD2 (7 bases). CDR3 length equals 17 residues. Germline CDR1 is LGHNA and CDR2 is YNFKEQ. The ends were cut back, 1 base at V and 7 bases at J, with 19 bases in the middle. This chain's CDR3 is CASSQASRGRADGELFF. The CDR3 nucleotides are TGTGCCAGCAGCCAAGCATCGCGGGGGCGGGCGGACGGGGAGCTGTTTTTT.